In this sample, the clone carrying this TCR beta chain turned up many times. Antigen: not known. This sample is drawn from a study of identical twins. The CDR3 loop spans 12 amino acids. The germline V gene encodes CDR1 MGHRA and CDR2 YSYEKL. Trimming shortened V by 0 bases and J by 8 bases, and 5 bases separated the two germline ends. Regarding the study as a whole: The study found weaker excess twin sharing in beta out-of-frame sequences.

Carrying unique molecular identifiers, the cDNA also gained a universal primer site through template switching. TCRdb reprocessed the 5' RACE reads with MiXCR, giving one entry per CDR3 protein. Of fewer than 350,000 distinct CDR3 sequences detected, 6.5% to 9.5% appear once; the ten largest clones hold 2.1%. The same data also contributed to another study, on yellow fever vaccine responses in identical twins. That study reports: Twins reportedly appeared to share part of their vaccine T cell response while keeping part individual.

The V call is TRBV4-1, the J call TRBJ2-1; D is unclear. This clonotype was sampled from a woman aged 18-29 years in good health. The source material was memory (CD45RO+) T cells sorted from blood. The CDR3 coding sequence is TGCGCCAGCAGCCAAGACCTTTATGAGCAGTTCTTC. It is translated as CASSQDLYEQFF.